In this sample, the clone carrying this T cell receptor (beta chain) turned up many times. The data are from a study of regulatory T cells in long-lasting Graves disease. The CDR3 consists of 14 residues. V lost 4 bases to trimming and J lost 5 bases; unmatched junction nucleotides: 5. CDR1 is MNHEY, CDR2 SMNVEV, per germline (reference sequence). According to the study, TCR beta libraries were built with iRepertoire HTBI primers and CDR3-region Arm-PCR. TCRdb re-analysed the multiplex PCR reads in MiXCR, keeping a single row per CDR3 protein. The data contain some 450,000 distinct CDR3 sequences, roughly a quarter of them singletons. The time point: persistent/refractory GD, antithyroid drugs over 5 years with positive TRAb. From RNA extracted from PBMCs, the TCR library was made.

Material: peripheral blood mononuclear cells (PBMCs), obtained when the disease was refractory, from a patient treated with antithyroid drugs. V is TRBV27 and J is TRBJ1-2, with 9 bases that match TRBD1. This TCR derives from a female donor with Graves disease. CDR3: CASSSTGGWYGYTF. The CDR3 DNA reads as TGTGCCAGCAGTTCAACAGGGGGCTGGTATGGCTACACCTTC.